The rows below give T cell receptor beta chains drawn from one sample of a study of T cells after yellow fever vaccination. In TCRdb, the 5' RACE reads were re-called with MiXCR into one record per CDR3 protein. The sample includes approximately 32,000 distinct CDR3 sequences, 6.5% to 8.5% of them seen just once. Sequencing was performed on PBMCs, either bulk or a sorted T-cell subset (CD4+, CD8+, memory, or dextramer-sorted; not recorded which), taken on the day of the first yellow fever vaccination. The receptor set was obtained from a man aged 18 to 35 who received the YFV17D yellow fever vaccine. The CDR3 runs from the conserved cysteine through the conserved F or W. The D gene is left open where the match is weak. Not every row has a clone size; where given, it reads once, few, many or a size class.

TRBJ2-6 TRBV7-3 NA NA CASSKQSSGANVLTF TGTGCCAGCAGCAAACAGAGCTCTGGGGCCAACGTCCTGACTTTC
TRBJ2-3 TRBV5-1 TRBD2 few CASSLSVGGIDTQYF TGCGCCAGCAGCTTGTCGGTGGGGGGGATAGATACGCAGTATTTT
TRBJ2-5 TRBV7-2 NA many CASSAGNFEAETQYF TGTGCCAGCAGCGCCGGGAACTTTGAGGCAGAGACCCAGTACTTC
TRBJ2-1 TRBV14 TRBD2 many CASSHLVASSVAGGHEQFF TGTGCCAGCAGCCATTTGGTCGCATCATCGGTAGCGGGGGGGCATGAGCAGTTCTTC
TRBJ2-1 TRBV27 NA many CASATPPFYNEQFF TGTGCCAGCGCAACCCCCCCTTTCTACAATGAGCAGTTCTTC
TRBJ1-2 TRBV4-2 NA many CASSHGQNYGYTF TGTGCCAGCAGCCACGGACAGAACTATGGCTACACCTTC
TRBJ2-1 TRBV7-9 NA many CASSPGPRTQKDNEQFF TGTGCCAGCAGCCCCGGGCCCCGGACACAGAAAGACAATGAGCAGTTCTTC
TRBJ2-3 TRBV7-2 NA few CASSKGGGRTDTQYF TGTGCCAGCAGCAAGGGGGGGGGCCGCACAGATACGCAGTATTTT
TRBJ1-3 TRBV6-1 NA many CASRGDTSGNTIYF TGTGCCAGCAGGGGGGACACCTCTGGAAACACCATATATTTT
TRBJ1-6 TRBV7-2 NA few CASSPPTGGSSNSPLHF TGTGCCAGCAGCCCGCCAACGGGGGGATCCTCTAATTCACCCCTCCACTTT
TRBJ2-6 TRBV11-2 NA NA CASSLGGGGKSGANVLTF TGTGCCAGCAGCTTAGGGGGAGGGGGCAAGTCTGGGGCCAACGTCCTGACTTTC
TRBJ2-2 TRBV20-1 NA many CSARLTASGELFF TGCAGTGCTAGATTGACCGCTAGCGGGGAGCTGTTTTTT
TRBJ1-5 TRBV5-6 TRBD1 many CASSNRQGRNNQPQHF TGTGCCAGCAGCAATAGACAGGGAAGGAACAATCAGCCCCAGCATTTT
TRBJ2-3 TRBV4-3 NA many CASSQDRGADTQYF TGCGCCAGCAGCCAAGATAGAGGGGCAGATACGCAGTATTTT
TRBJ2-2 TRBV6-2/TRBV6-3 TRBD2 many CASSYRRLAGDRNTGELFF TGTGCCAGCAGTTACCGCAGACTAGCGGGGGACCGAAACACCGGGGAGCTGTTTTTT
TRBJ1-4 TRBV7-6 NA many CASSLVAGGFDEKLFF TGTGCCAGCAGCTTAGTAGCCGGGGGGTTTGATGAAAAACTGTTTTTT
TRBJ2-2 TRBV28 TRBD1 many CATLPGDRDTGELFF TGTGCCACCCTTCCCGGTGACAGGGACACCGGGGAGCTGTTTTTT
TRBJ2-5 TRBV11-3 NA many CASSGGPRETQYF TGTGCCAGCAGTGGTGGTCCGCGGGAGACCCAGTACTTC
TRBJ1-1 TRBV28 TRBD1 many CASSPLMDRGIEAFF TGTGCCAGCAGTCCCTTGATGGACAGGGGAATTGAAGCTTTCTTT
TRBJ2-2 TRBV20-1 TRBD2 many CSASLAGANTGELFF TGCAGTGCTAGCTTAGCGGGTGCGAACACCGGGGAGCTGTTTTTT
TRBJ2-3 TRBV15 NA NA CATSTGSGGLTDTQYF TGTGCCACCAGCACTGGGAGCGGAGGCCTCACAGATACGCAGTATTTT
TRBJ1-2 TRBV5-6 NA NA CASSLVWQGEGYTF TGTGCCAGCAGCTTGGTTTGGCAGGGTGAAGGCTACACCTTC
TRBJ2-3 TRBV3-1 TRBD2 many CASSRSPGGQDTQYF TGTGCCAGCAGCCGGTCCCCGGGGGGGCAAGATACGCAGTATTTT
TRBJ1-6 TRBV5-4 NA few CASSLGQNSPLHF TGTGCCAGCAGCTTGGGACAAAATTCACCCCTCCACTTT
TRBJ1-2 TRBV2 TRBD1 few CASWGQGAGFYGYTF TGTGCCAGCTGGGGACAGGGGGCTGGCTTCTATGGCTACACCTTC
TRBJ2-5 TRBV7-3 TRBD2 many CASSPASGVGKTQYF TGTGCCAGCAGCCCGGCCAGCGGGGTCGGTAAGACCCAGTACTTC
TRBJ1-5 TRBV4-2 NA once CASSSDSRNQPQHF TGTGCCAGCAGCTCTGACTCTAGAAATCAGCCCCAGCATTTT
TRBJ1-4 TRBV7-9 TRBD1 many CASSLGWTWTGDEKLFF TGTGCCAGCAGCTTAGGGTGGACCTGGACAGGGGATGAAAAACTGTTTTTT
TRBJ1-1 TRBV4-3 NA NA CASSQALTLNTEAFF TGCGCCAGCAGCCAAGCTCTCACTTTGAACACTGAAGCTTTCTTT
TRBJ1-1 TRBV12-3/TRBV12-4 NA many CASTLEGLLEYTEAFF TGTGCCAGCACCCTAGAGGGGTTACTGGAATATACTGAAGCTTTCTTT